This T cell receptor (beta chain) is drawn from a study of identical twins. This clonotype was detected a few times. One entry per CDR3 protein results from TCRdb running MiXCR on the 5' RACE reads. The repertoire holds about 340,000 distinct CDR3 sequences, with more than 9% as singletons. The CDR3 has 19 amino acids. Germline values: CDR1 DFQATT, CDR2 SNEGSKA (reference sequence). Trimming removed 5 bases from V and 0 bases from J; junction bases left unmatched: 12. These same data were also listed under a study on yellow fever vaccine responses in identical twins.

V is TRBV20-1 and J is TRBJ2-1; TRBD2 aligns across 14 bases. This receptor was identified in a woman between 18 and 29 years old in good health. Material: CD8+ T cells sorted from blood. CDR3: CSALKGTSGSWSSYNEQFF. CDR3 DNA: TGCAGTGCTTTAAAAGGGACTAGCGGGAGTTGGAGCTCCTACAATGAGCAGTTCTTC.